A selection of T cell receptor beta chains follows, all from one sample in a study of cytomegalovirus exposure and HLA in healthy donors. The data were produced by immunoSEQ multiplex PCR, yet TCRdb's version contains in-frame clones alone and is incomplete. The sample records approximately 220,000 clones, approximately 87% being singletons. Input material: PBMCs. The origin of the receptors is a man aged 18 to 30 in good health and CMV-seronegative. Each CDR3 is given without its conserved first and last residue.

J gene,V gene,CDR3 protein
TRBJ2-2,TRBV29-1,SVFLGLAGAGVTGELF
TRBJ2-1,TRBV27,ASSPPGLVFDEQF
TRBJ1-3,TRBV28,ASSMGGIQGNTIY
TRBJ2-5,TRBV6-1,ASSEAPQGTAQY
TRBJ2-2,TRBV9,ASSENRLAGDTGELF
TRBJ2-3,TRBV28,ASERQGATDTQY
TRBJ1-5,TRBV11-2,ASSLAGDSNQPQH
TRBJ1-2,TRBV4-1,ASSLWTGNYGYT
TRBJ1-6,TRBV28,ASSSDGGNSPLH
TRBJ2-1,TRBV4-1,ASSQDSRLAGHNEQF
TRBJ2-2,TRBV2,ASSAQGELF
TRBJ2-5,TRBV5-1,ASSLFLAGLEETQY
TRBJ1-5,TRBV5-1,ASSLEGGLGQPQH
TRBJ1-1,TRBV4-3,ASSLHSAGVTEAF
TRBJ2-7,TRBV7-8,ASKQGLGEQY
TRBJ1-2,TRBV7-9,ASSLEGAGYGYT
TRBJ2-5,TRBV7-9,ASSFGGKETQY
TRBJ1-1,TRBV4-1,ASSFDTGYTEAF
TRBJ2-2,TRBV7-2,ASSLIPLAGTGELF
TRBJ2-1,TRBV28,ASSLRENNEQF
TRBJ1-5,TRBV15,ATSSRQGGQPQH
TRBJ2-7,TRBV27,ASSPPGLFEQY